This section outlines one TCR beta chain sequence together with its context. The data are from a study of blood T cell repertoires in COVID-19. Study summary: COVID-19 samples from acute and convalescent phases originated in the United States, Italy and Spain. PBMCs, B-cell-depleted T cells, or T cells were the source of the cDNA or gDNA that made up the material.

This CDR3 is built from 16 residues. Germline CDR1 and CDR2: ENHRY and SYGVKD. J lost 3 bases, V lost 2 bases, and 5 bases had no gene match. In the authors' methods: Amplifying reference gene primers gave estimates of nucleated cell counts. The table came from immunoSEQ multiplex PCR; TCRdb's copy has only in-frame clones and leaves some out. The D gene and trimming were derived from the DNA, and the V and J assignments and clone size from that table. The sample lists roughly 34,000 clones, about 90% occurring once. The sequence derives from a man aged 60 to 75 with active COVID-19. This rearrangement joins TRBV10-3 to TRBJ2-3; 10 positions match TRBD2. Sequenced sample: peripheral blood. Written as DNA, the CDR3 is TGTGCCATCAGTGAGACAGCGGGGGGGCCTACAGATACGCAGTATTTT. It encodes CAISETAGGPTDTQYF.